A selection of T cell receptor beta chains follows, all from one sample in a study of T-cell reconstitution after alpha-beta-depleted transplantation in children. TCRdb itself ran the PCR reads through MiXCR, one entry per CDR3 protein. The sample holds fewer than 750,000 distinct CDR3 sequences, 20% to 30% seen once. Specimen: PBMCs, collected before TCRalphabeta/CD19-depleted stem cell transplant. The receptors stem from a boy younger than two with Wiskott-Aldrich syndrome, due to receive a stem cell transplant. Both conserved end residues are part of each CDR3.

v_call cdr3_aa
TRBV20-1 CSATGTSDKSSYEQYF
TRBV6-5 CASSYSGQSPGRQETQYF
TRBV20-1 CSANSKNIQYF
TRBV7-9 CASSLGKYGTEAFF
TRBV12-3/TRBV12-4 CASSSGSRTYNEQFF
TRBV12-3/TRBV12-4 CASSLVKSGELFF
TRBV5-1 CASSREGGSYEQYF
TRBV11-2 CASSLAAAYGYTF
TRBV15 CATRKAGSYNEQFF
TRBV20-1 CSASRLYQETQYF
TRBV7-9 CASSSGLGEETQYF
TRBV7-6 CASSFPAERYQETQYF
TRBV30 CAWRVDRGKRETQYF
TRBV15 CATSNFRSTGDTQYF
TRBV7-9 CASSLALTDFSSYEQYF
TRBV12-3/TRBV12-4 CASSSVLGGRLNQPQHF
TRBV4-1 CASGVPGLAGETQYF
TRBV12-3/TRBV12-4 CASRPNSGRRDNEQFF
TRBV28 CASRLSREQYF
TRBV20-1 CCASPGTSGRDTQYF
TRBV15 CATSRIPGLVETQYF
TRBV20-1 CSAHMPGTGGEAFF